The 14 T cell receptor beta chains presented below share a single source sample, sequenced in a study of cytomegalovirus exposure and HLA in healthy donors (dated by TCRdb to 2016 to 2017). To prepare the library, the immunoSEQ multiplex PCR assay was applied. The multiplex PCR relied on a mix of 60 forward primers for TCR Vbeta segments and 13 reverse primers for TCR Jbeta segments. TCRdb's version of the immuneACCESS table is confined to in-frame rearrangements and falls short of the full clone set. An unresolved V gene accounts for under half of the shortfall where checked; the remainder is of unknown origin. In this sample the table shows 100,000 to 150,000 clones, about 73% of which occur a single time. Around 4.5% of the sample belongs to the ten largest clones. The sequencing input was PBMCs. The source of these receptors is a woman aged 40 to 50 in good health and CMV-seronegative.

The chain recombines TRBV29-1 with TRBJ2-2, with 11 bases fitting TRBD2. CDR1 and CDR2 (germline): SQVTM, ANQGSEA. The ends lost 7 bases at V and 5 bases at J; junction bases unmatched: 12. CDR3 length: 16 amino acids. CDR3 in amino acids: CSARGATSGATGELFF. In DNA form, the CDR3 reads TGCAGCGCCCGGGGGGCGACTAGCGGGGCAACCGGGGAGCTGTTTTTT.

DNA of the CDR3: TGCGCCAGCAGCTGGGGACTAGCGGAATCCTACGAGCAGTACTTC. It yields the protein CASSWGLAESYEQYF. The J gene is TRBJ2-7, the V gene TRBV5-1; 11 bases are a match to TRBD2. There are 15 residues in the CDR3. The germline CDR1 and CDR2 sequences are SGHRS and YFSETQ. Unmatched junction bases numbered 3, after V lost 3 bases and J lost 1 base.

This sequence joins TRBV28 and TRBJ1-2, with TRBD1 as a possible D gene (6 bases). V was clipped by 5 bases and J by 4 bases, with 14 bases between them. Per the germline V gene, CDR1 is MDHEN and CDR2 is SYDVKM. This CDR3 is built from 14 residues. CDR3 DNA: TGTGCCAGCAGTCTTCACAGGGTGGGCTATGGCTACACCTTC. Its translation is CASSLHRVGYGYTF.

Written as DNA, the CDR3 is TGTGCCAGCAGTTGGAGTGGGAGCAATCAGCCCCAGCATTTT. Amino acid sequence: CASSWSGSNQPQHF. This chain links TRBV27 with TRBJ1-5; D remains ambiguous. The CDR3 has 14 residues. Trimming took off 4 bases at V and 1 base at J, with 8 bases between the two ends. CDR1 is MNHEY and CDR2 is SMNVEV in the germline V gene (reference sequence).

The chain uses TRBV9 and TRBJ1-1; D gene unclear. V was trimmed by 1 base and J by 4 bases, leaving 11 bases between them. The CDR3 totals 14 residues. CDR1 and CDR2 (germline): SGDLS, YYNGEE. The CDR3 here is CASSVRLEGTEAFF. The DNA of the CDR3 is TGTGCCAGCAGCGTAAGGCTAGAGGGCACTGAAGCTTTCTTT. The complete variable domain, with remaining parts taken from reference TRBV9 and TRBJ1-1, reads DSGVTQTPKHLITATGQRVTLRCSPRSGDLSVYWYQQSLDQGLQFLIQYYNGEERAKGNILERFSAQQFPDLHSELNLSSLELGDSALYFCASSVRLEGTEAFFGQGTRLTVV.

The chain recombines TRBV9 with TRBJ2-2; 11 bases are shared with TRBD2. This CDR3 is 17 amino acids long. With 3 bases clipped from V and 2 bases from J, the junction kept 6 bases outside the gene matches. Germline lookup yields CDR1 SGDLS and CDR2 YYNGEE. CDR3: CASSGIAGGPNTGELFF. Written as DNA, the CDR3 is TGTGCCAGCAGCGGCATAGCGGGGGGGCCCAACACCGGGGAGCTGTTTTTT.

V is TRBV7-8 and J is TRBJ2-1, with D possibly being TRBD1 (6 bases). V was shortened by 5 bases and J by 2 bases, with 16 bases between the two germline ends. There are 16 residues in the CDR3. Germline lookup yields CDR1 SGHVS and CDR2 FQNEAQ. CDR3 sequence reads: CASSTRTGGAYNEQFF. Written as DNA, the CDR3 is TGTGCCAGCAGCACTCGGACTGGGGGCGCCTACAATGAGCAGTTCTTC.

J is TRBJ1-3 and V is TRBV19; no firm D call. The CDR3 length is 15 residues. Looked up from germline, CDR1 is LNHDA and CDR2 is SQIVND (reference sequence). The V and J ends lost 5 bases and 3 bases respectively, with 14 bases between them. As DNA, the CDR3 is TGTGCCAGTAGTCCTGACGGGTTATTTGGAAACACCATATATTTT. Encoded protein: CASSPDGLFGNTIYF.

J is TRBJ1-5 and V is TRBV15; the D is unclear. The V gene lost 2 bases and the J gene lost 2 bases, with 16 bases spanning the gap. The germline V gene encodes CDR1 LNHNV and CDR2 YYDKDF (reference sequence). The CDR3 is 17 residues long. The CDR3 sequence is CATSRYTAPWGNQPQHF. The CDR3 DNA sequence: TGTGCCACCAGCAGATATACAGCACCTTGGGGCAATCAGCCCCAGCATTTT.

The genes are TRBV6-1 and TRBJ2-5, with TRBD1 identical over 9 bases. CDR3 length: 15 amino acids. Trimming cost V 5 bases and J 1 base; bases outside gene matches: 5. Germline V gene lookup returns CDR1 MNHNS and CDR2 SASEGT. The CDR3 nucleotides read TGTGCCAGCAGTCAACAGACAGGGGGCCAAGAGACCCAGTACTTC. Amino acids: CASSQQTGGQETQYF.

The rearrangement links TRBV7-9 to TRBJ2-5, with a weak D call TRBD1 (5 bases). The CDR3 sequence is 15 residues long. Germline V lookup: CDR1 SEHNR, CDR2 FQNEAQ (reference sequence). V was pared by 2 bases and J by 5 bases, with 15 bases between. For the CDR3, the DNA is TGTGCCAGCAGCTTACAGGGCGGAAAAGCCGAGACCCAGTACTTC. Translation gives CASSLQGGKAETQYF.

The rearrangement joins TRBV7-8 to TRBJ2-3; perhaps TRBD1 as D (6 bases). The germline gives CDR1 SGHVS, CDR2 FQNEAQ. V dropped 5 bases and J dropped 4 bases, with 16 bases sitting between them. The CDR3 spans 15 residues. Here the CDR3 DNA reads TGTGCCAGCAGCGACGACAGGTCAGGCCCAGATACGCAGTATTTT. Encoded protein: CASSDDRSGPDTQYF.

The chain uses TRBV7-2 and TRBJ2-2; the D gene is possibly TRBD2 (5 bases). Germline lookup yields CDR1 SGHTA and CDR2 FQGNSA. Between the trimmed V and J ends, which lost 4 bases and 1 base, there was a span of 7 bases. CDR3 length equals 14 residues. The chain's CDR3 is CASSSEGNTGELFF. The CDR3 coding sequence is TGTGCCAGCAGCTCAGAGGGGAACACCGGGGAGCTGTTTTTT. The whole variable domain, remainder taken from reference TRBV7-2 and TRBJ2-2, is GAGVSQSPSNKVTEKGKDVELRCDPISGHTALYWYRQSLGQGLEFLIYFQGNSAPDKSGLPSDRFSAERTGGSVSTLTIQRTQQEDSAVYLCASSSEGNTGELFFGEGSRLTVL.

This chain connects TRBV4-1 to TRBJ2-7; D unclear. Trimming took 0 bases from V and 0 from J, leaving 12 bases between them. The CDR3 extends over 16 amino acids. Germline V CDR1 and CDR2: MGHRA, YSYEKL. CDR3 sequence (DNA): TGCGCCAGCAGCCAAGATTTTCCGGGTGGCTCCTACGAGCAGTACTTC. Protein: CASSQDFPGGSYEQYF.